These 32 T cell receptor beta chains share one sample of origin, sequenced in a study of blood T cell repertoires in COVID-19. Produced via immunoSEQ multiplex PCR; TCRdb's table is partial and in-frame only. The sample carries fewer than 450,000 clones, 88% recorded once. The sequenced sample was peripheral blood. These receptors were taken from a woman between 45 and 60 years old with COVID-19, enrolled during active disease.

V and J are TRBV5-1 and TRBJ1-2, with a weak D call TRBD1 (5 bases). The CDR3 consists of 14 residues. The germline gives CDR1 SGHRS, CDR2 YFSETQ. Trimming shortened V by 0 bases and J by 4 bases, and 10 bases separated the two germline ends. The CDR3 reads CASSLDGGIYGYTF. Written as DNA, the CDR3 is TGCGCCAGCAGCTTGGATGGGGGGATCTATGGCTACACCTTC.

The V and J genes are TRBV23-1 and TRBJ1-1, with 8 positions matching TRBD1. TRBV23-1 is filed as an ORF, its function uncertain. CDR3 size: 15 residues. The ends lost 1 base at V and 5 bases at J; junction bases unmatched: 6. The DNA for the CDR3 is TGCGCCAGCAGTCAATGGACAGGGAGATGGACTGAAGCTTTCTTT. Translating gives CASSQWTGRWTEAFF.

The CDR3 spells CASSQAGTSGGTDTQYF. The CDR3 DNA follows: TGTGCCAGCAGCCAAGCCGGGACTAGCGGGGGAACAGATACGCAGTATTTT. This chain links TRBV4-2 with TRBJ2-3, with 14 bases aligning to TRBD2. After removal of 1 base from V and 3 bases from J, the junction contained 3 bases not matched to a gene. CDR1 and CDR2 from the germline V gene are LGHNA and YNFKEQ. The CDR3 consists of 17 residues.

The chain employs TRBV7-2 and TRBJ2-7; TRBD1 agrees at 8 bases. CDR1 is SGHTA and CDR2 is FQGNSA in the germline V gene. This CDR3 has 15 amino acids. V lost 5 bases and J lost 3; bases outside the gene matches: 9. CDR3: CASSLAGTGDYEQYF. In DNA form, the CDR3 reads TGTGCCAGCAGCCTGGCCGGGACAGGTGACTACGAGCAGTACTTC.

The CDR3 loop reads CASSPHWGGGTDTQYF. The CDR3 region has the DNA TGTGCCAGCAGCCCCCATTGGGGGGGAGGCACAGATACGCAGTATTTT. This rearrangement joins TRBV9 to TRBJ2-3, with 7 bases that match TRBD2. Trimming removed 4 bases from V and 1 base from J; junction bases left unmatched: 9. The V gene's germline CDR1 is SGDLS and CDR2 YYNGEE. This CDR3 spans 16 amino acids.

The chain uses TRBV10-2 and TRBJ1-1; D is possibly TRBD1 (6 bases). CDR1 is WSHSY, CDR2 SAAADI, per germline. There are 14 residues in the CDR3. The V gene lost 6 bases and the J gene lost 5 bases, with 16 bases spanning the gap. The CDR3, as DNA: TGCGCCAGCAGCTTACAGGGTGTTGGTACTGAAGCTTTCTTT. Protein sequence: CASSLQGVGTEAFF.

The J gene is TRBJ1-5, the V gene TRBV7-6; 7 bases agree with TRBD1. The V and J ends lost 3 bases and 7 bases, in that order; junction bases with no gene match: 9. The germline V gene has CDR1 SGHVS and CDR2 FNYEAQ. The CDR3 is 15 amino acids. The DNA of the CDR3 is TGTGCCAGCAGCTTGATGACAGGGATCGGCCAGCCCCAGCATTTT. Its translation: CASSLMTGIGQPQHF.

The chain links TRBV5-8 to TRBJ1-4, with 8 nucleotides matching TRBD1. The CDR3 length is 16 residues. J was trimmed by 0 bases and V by 4 bases; bases with no gene match: 5. Germline V gene sequence: CDR1 SGHTS, CDR2 YDEGEE. In nucleotides, the CDR3 is TGTGCCAGCAGCAAGGGGACAGGACCAACTAATGAAAAACTGTTTTTT. As protein: CASSKGTGPTNEKLFF.

V gene TRBV7-6 combines with J gene TRBJ1-6; 9 bases are shared with TRBD1. The CDR3 is made up of 15 amino acids. V was clipped by 5 bases and J by 8 bases; unmatched bases: 7. The V gene's germline CDR1 is SGHVS and CDR2 FNYEAQ. DNA for the CDR3: TGTGCCAGCAGCAGGGGGGACAGGGTGGATTCACCCCTCCACTTT. The encoded protein is CASSRGDRVDSPLHF.

V gene TRBV10-3 combines with J gene TRBJ2-7; a weak D match, TRBD1 (6 bases). The V end was cut by 10 bases, the J end by 6 bases, with 13 bases between. The CDR3 spans 11 residues. CDR1 and CDR2 from the germline V gene are ENHRY and SYGVKD. The CDR3: CATYVRGEQYF. DNA for the CDR3: TGTGCCACCTACGTCAGGGGCGAGCAGTACTTC.

The gene calls are TRBV28 and TRBJ1-2, with TRBD1 identical over 8 bases. In germline, CDR1 is MDHEN, CDR2 SYDVKM. The CDR3 extends over 14 amino acids. Trimming at V came to 4 bases and at J to 2 bases, leaving 3 bases not matched to a gene. This CDR3 reads CASSSWDRNYGYTF. The CDR3 DNA reads TGTGCCAGCAGTTCCTGGGACAGGAACTATGGCTACACCTTC.

This clone was detected only once. The chain's CDR3 is CASSVGGASGNTIYF. The CDR3 region has the DNA TGCGCCAGCAGCGTTGGGGGGGCTTCGGGAAACACCATATATTTT. This rearrangement joins TRBV5-1 to TRBJ1-3; possible D gene TRBD1, 6 bases. The germline gives CDR1 SGHRS, CDR2 YFSETQ. This CDR3 has 15 amino acids. Deletions cut 4 bases from V and 4 bases from J, with 15 bases between. Drawing the rest from reference TRBV5-1 and TRBJ1-3, the complete variable domain is KAGVTQTPRYLIKTRGQQVTLSCSPISGHRSVSWYQQTPGQGLQFLFEYFSETQRNKGNFPGRFSGRQFSNSRSEMNVSTLELGDSALYLCASSVGGASGNTIYFGEGSWLTVV.

This rearrangement joins TRBV6-5 to TRBJ1-5; D possibly corresponds to TRBD1 (5 bases). CDR1 is MNHEY and CDR2 is SVGAGI in the germline V gene. Trimming removed 6 bases at V and 5 bases at J, with 11 bases between. The CDR3 is 13 residues long. CDR3 coding DNA: TGTGCCAGCAGCCGTGACAGCGATCAGCCCCAGCATTTT. Protein: CASSRDSDQPQHF.

This clone was observed a handful of times. The chain links TRBV19 to TRBJ2-7; 8 nucleotides line up with TRBD1. From germline, CDR1 is LNHDA and CDR2 SQIVND (reference sequence). The CDR3 covers 14 residues. V was pared by 6 bases and J by 5 bases, with 9 bases of the junction left unmatched. The CDR3 loop reads CASSPWTGRHEQYF. The CDR3 bases are TGTGCCAGTAGCCCTTGGACAGGGAGACACGAGCAGTACTTC.

The chain uses TRBV6-1 and TRBJ1-2; tentative D call: TRBD1 (5 bases). The CDR3 totals 13 residues. Germline assignment: CDR1 MNHNS and CDR2 SASEGT. Trimming pared 3 bases from V and 4 bases from J, leaving 9 bases between. The CDR3 region is CASSDRDGYGYTF. The CDR3 nucleotides are TGTGCCAGCAGTGACAGGGATGGCTATGGCTACACCTTC.

The chain couples TRBV27 to TRBJ1-2; 9 bases fit TRBD1. After removal of 8 bases from V and 8 bases from J, the junction contained 15 bases not matched to a gene. In germline, CDR1 is MNHEY, CDR2 SMNVEV (reference sequence). The CDR3 loop spans 15 amino acids. CDR3 nucleotide sequence: TGTGCCAGCTCTTCTACAGGGGGCCTCCTCCGAGGCTACACCTTC. Its translation: CASSSTGGLLRGYTF.

This chain links TRBV5-1 with TRBJ2-5; possibly TRBD1 for D (6 bases). V was pared by 4 bases and J by 5 bases, with 15 bases between. The germline gives CDR1 SGHRS, CDR2 YFSETQ. CDR3 length equals 14 residues. Written as DNA, the CDR3 is TGCGCCAGCAGCCCAACCCAGGGGTTGGAGACCCAGTACTTC. Residues: CASSPTQGLETQYF.

CDR3 amino acids: CASTTGRTNEQFF. DNA for the CDR3: TGTGCCAGCACGACGGGGAGGACCAATGAGCAGTTCTTC. The J gene is TRBJ2-1, the V gene TRBV6-5, with D perhaps TRBD2 (6 bases). Germline CDR1 reads MNHEY; CDR2 reads SVGAGI. V was trimmed by 7 bases and J by 6 bases, leaving 13 bases between them. This CDR3 is built from 13 residues.

The chain employs TRBV5-4 and TRBJ1-2; D ambiguous. Trimming pared 2 bases from V and 4 bases from J, leaving 12 bases between. The CDR3 length is 14 residues. Looked up from germline, CDR1 is SGHNT and CDR2 is YYREEE (reference sequence). The CDR3 coding sequence is TGTGCCAGCAGCTTCTCTCGGGGAACCTATGGCTACACCTTC. It yields the protein CASSFSRGTYGYTF.

This rearrangement joins TRBV6-5 to TRBJ1-1; maybe TRBD1 (5 bases). Germline V CDR1 and CDR2: MNHEY, SVGAGI. V shed 5 bases and J shed 3 bases, with 13 bases lying between them. This CDR3 is built from 14 residues. For the CDR3, the DNA is TGTGCCAGCAGTCTCCGCAGGGTGTACACTGAAGCTTTCTTT. Its protein is CASSLRRVYTEAFF.

This sequence joins TRBV18 and TRBJ2-7, with TRBD2 matching 8 bases. J lost 5 bases, V lost 5 bases, and 20 bases had no gene match. The CDR3 runs 18 residues. Germline CDR1 KGHSH, CDR2 LQKENI. The CDR3 DNA sequence: TGTGCCAGCTCAAAAAGATCCTTAGCGGGGAGGAGTGTGGACGAGCAGTACTTC. Amino acids: CASSKRSLAGRSVDEQYF.

This clone occurred once. The gene calls are TRBV10-3 and TRBJ1-2; 9 bases are a match to TRBD1. The length of the CDR3 is 16 residues. Germline CDR1 reads ENHRY; CDR2 reads SYGVKD. The junction had 15 bases not matched to a gene; V was cut back by 5 bases and J by 8 bases. CDR3 in DNA: TGTGCCATCAGTCCCCCAACGGGACAGGGTATGAACGGCTACACCTTC. As protein: CAISPPTGQGMNGYTF.

This chain uses TRBV7-2 with TRBJ2-2, with a possible D match to TRBD2 (5 bases). Germline values: CDR1 SGHTA, CDR2 FQGNSA. V lost 5 bases to trimming and J lost 7 bases, with 11 bases between them. The CDR3 consists of 13 residues. The CDR3 DNA is TGTGCCAGCAGCCCACTAGTAGGCGGGGAGCTGTTTTTT. This sequence encodes CASSPLVGGELFF.

This chain joins TRBV5-5 and TRBJ2-7; TRBD1 is a possible D gene (6 bases). CDR3 length: 17 residues. From germline, CDR1 is SGHKS and CDR2 YYEKEE (reference sequence). Between the trimmed V and J ends, which lost 0 bases and 5 bases, there was a span of 21 bases. As DNA, the CDR3 is TGTGCCAGCAGCTTGGTACGGGTTCGACAGGATTTCCACGAGCAGTACTTC. As protein: CASSLVRVRQDFHEQYF.

The rearrangement links TRBV15 to TRBJ2-1; D may be TRBD1 (6 bases). The CDR3 sequence is 17 residues long. Trimming took off 3 bases at V and 2 bases at J, with 17 bases between the two ends. Looked up from germline, CDR1 is LNHNV and CDR2 is YYDKDF (reference sequence). The CDR3 loop is CATSSSKHREPYNEQFF. The CDR3 bases are TGTGCCACCAGCAGCTCAAAGCACAGGGAGCCCTACAATGAGCAGTTCTTC.

The J gene is TRBJ2-1, the V gene TRBV5-1; maybe TRBD2 (5 bases). The CDR3 has 15 residues. Trimming cost V 7 bases and J 8 bases, with 22 bases left between them. Germline assignment: CDR1 SGHRS and CDR2 YFSETQ. CDR3 DNA: TGCGCCAGCGGACGGGAACAGAGGATGGAGGATGAGCAGTTCTTC. Protein product: CASGREQRMEDEQFF.

The chain uses TRBV3-1 (or the pseudogene TRBV3-2) and TRBJ1-1, with D tentatively TRBD1 (6 bases). V was trimmed by 3 bases and J by 3 bases, leaving 11 bases between them. CDR3 size: 14 residues. The germline CDR1 and CDR2 sequences are LGHDT and YNNKEL (reference sequence). CDR3 DNA sequence: TGTGCCAGCAGCCATAACAGGGTAGACACTGAAGCTTTCTTT. The encoded protein is CASSHNRVDTEAFF.

This clone was seen just once. The rearrangement links TRBV6-5 to TRBJ1-1; 9 positions agree with TRBD1. V shed 5 bases and J 3 bases; nucleotides not matched to a gene: 4. The CDR3 is 14 residues long. Germline V CDR1 and CDR2: MNHEY, SVGAGI. CDR3 DNA sequence: TGTGCCAGCAGTACAGGGGGCAGGGACACTGAAGCTTTCTTT. This sequence encodes CASSTGGRDTEAFF.

The chain employs TRBV28 and TRBJ2-7; 7 bases fit TRBD1. Per germline, CDR1 MDHEN and CDR2 SYDVKM. This CDR3 region has 12 residues. The ends lost 5 bases at V and 7 bases at J; junction bases unmatched: 5. For the CDR3, the DNA is TGTGCCAGCAGTCTCTGGACAGGAGAGCAGTACTTC. Encoded protein: CASSLWTGEQYF.

The rearrangement uses TRBV7-9 and TRBJ2-1; TRBD2 matches 8 bases. The CDR3 has 14 residues. Germline assignment: CDR1 SEHNR and CDR2 FQNEAQ (reference sequence). V trimming: 2 bases; J trimming: 3 bases; junction bases outside the gene matches: 0. The chain's CDR3 is CASSLSGGYNEQFF. CDR3 DNA sequence: TGTGCCAGCAGCTTAAGCGGGGGCTACAATGAGCAGTTCTTC.

This clone was counted a single time. The chain uses TRBV12-3 or TRBV12-4 and TRBJ2-7; D remains unclear. V shed 4 bases and J shed 0 bases, with 7 bases lying between them. The CDR3 is 13 residues long. For the CDR3, the DNA is TGTGCCAGCAGTTCCACAGTCTCCTACGAGCAGTACTTC. Protein product: CASSSTVSYEQYF.

This clone was seen only a few times. The gene calls are TRBV27 and TRBJ2-5; a weak D match, TRBD2 (6 bases). There are 15 residues in the CDR3. Per the germline V gene, CDR1 is MNHEY and CDR2 is SMNVEV (reference sequence). Trimming left V 5 bases short and J 1 base short, with 14 bases between. DNA for the CDR3: TGTGCCAGCAGTCCGGCGGGACTGACCCAAGAGACCCAGTACTTC. Translated: CASSPAGLTQETQYF.